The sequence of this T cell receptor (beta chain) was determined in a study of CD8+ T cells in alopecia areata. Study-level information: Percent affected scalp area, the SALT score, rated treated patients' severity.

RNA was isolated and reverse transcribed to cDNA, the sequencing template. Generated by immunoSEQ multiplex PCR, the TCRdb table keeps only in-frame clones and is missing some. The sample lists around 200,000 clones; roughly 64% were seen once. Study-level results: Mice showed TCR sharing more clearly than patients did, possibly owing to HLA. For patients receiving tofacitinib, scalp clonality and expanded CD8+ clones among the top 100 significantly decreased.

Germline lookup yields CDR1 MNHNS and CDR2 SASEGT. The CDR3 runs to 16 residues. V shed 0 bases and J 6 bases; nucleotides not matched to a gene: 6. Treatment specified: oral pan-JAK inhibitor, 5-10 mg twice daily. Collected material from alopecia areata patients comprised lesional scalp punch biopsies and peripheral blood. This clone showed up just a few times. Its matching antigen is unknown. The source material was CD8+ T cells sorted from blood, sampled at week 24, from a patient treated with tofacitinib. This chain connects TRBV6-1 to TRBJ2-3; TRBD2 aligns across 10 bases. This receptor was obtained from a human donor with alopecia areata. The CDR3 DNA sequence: TGTGCCAGCAGTGAAGCGACAGGACTAGCGGTGGATACGCAGTATTTT. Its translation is CASSEATGLAVDTQYF.